A selection of T cell receptor beta chains follows, all from one sample in a study of blood T cell repertoires in COVID-19. Clones were read by immunoSEQ multiplex PCR, and TCRdb kept only the in-frame ones, dropping some. This table has 26,000 or so clones, about nine tenths appearing once. The sample consisted of peripheral blood. These receptor sequences come from a man between 60 and 75 years old with active COVID-19. Each CDR3 is given with its conserved first and last residue. Fields, in order: D gene, V gene, J gene, clone size, CDR3 protein, CDR3 DNA. A D gene is named only where the DNA matches it firmly. The size of a clone is reported for some rows only, either as once, few or many, or as a class for expanded clones.

>.|TRBV5-4|TRBJ2-1|.
CASSLDASAFNEQFF
TGTGCCAGCAGCTTGGATGCTAGCGCCTTCAATGAGCAGTTCTTC
>.|TRBV19|TRBJ2-7|.
CASSSTITYEQYF
TGTGCCAGTTCATCGACTATCACCTACGAGCAGTACTTC
>.|TRBV7-9|TRBJ2-6|.
CASSSSGANVLTF
TGTGCCAGCAGCTCATCTGGGGCCAACGTCCTGACTTTC
>.|TRBV6-5|TRBJ2-2|.
CASSYARGGELFF
TGTGCCAGCAGTTACGCCCGAGGCGGGGAGCTGTTTTTT
>TRBD2|TRBV9|TRBJ2-2|.
CASSVALGLAVGTGELFF
TGTGCCAGCAGCGTAGCTCTAGGACTAGCGGTCGGGACCGGGGAGCTGTTTTTT
>TRBD1|TRBV18|TRBJ1-2|.
CASSPRTGANYGYTF
TGTGCCAGCTCACCTCGGACAGGGGCTAACTATGGCTACACCTTC
>TRBD2|TRBV6-2/TRBV6-3|TRBJ2-3|.
CASRPSGTNTDTQYF
TGTGCCAGCAGACCTTCCGGGACTAACACAGATACGCAGTATTTT
>.|TRBV5-4|TRBJ2-1|once
CASSLEGGPSYNEQFF
TGTGCCAGCAGCCTGGAGGGCGGGCCTTCCTACAATGAGCAGTTCTTC
>TRBD1|TRBV2|TRBJ2-7|.
CASSEEGQGAEEYF
TGTGCCAGCAGTGAAGAGGGACAGGGGGCTGAGGAGTACTTC
>.|TRBV18|TRBJ1-3|.
CASSPTTPSGNTIYF
TGTGCCAGCTCACCCACTACCCCCTCTGGAAACACCATATATTTT
>.|TRBV6-4|TRBJ1-1|.
CASSREEGTEAFF
TGTGCCAGCTCGAGGGAGGAGGGGACTGAAGCTTTCTTT
>TRBD1|TRBV5-1|TRBJ1-2|.
CASSDPGTGKGYTF
TGCGCCAGCAGCGACCCCGGGACAGGGAAAGGCTACACCTTC
>TRBD1|TRBV2|TRBJ2-5|.
CASSGGTGVETQYF
TGTGCCAGCAGTGGCGGGACAGGGGTAGAGACCCAGTACTTC
>.|TRBV12-3/TRBV12-4|TRBJ2-2|.
CASSPRDSGELFF
TGTGCCAGCAGCCCCAGGGATTCCGGGGAGCTGTTTTTT
>.|TRBV6-5|TRBJ1-1|.
CASSSGWTEAFF
TGTGCCAGCAGTTCCGGGTGGACTGAAGCTTTCTTT
>.|TRBV2|TRBJ2-6|.
CASRDFSGANVLTF
TGTGCCAGCAGGGACTTCTCTGGGGCCAACGTCCTGACTTTC
>TRBD1|TRBV11-2|TRBJ2-2|.
CASSLRDRGNTGELFF
TGTGCCAGCAGCTTGCGGGACAGGGGGAACACCGGGGAGCTGTTTTTT
>.|TRBV4-1|TRBJ1-5|.
CASSQDPGTPNQPQHF
TGCGCCAGCAGCCAAGATCCCGGGACACCGAATCAGCCCCAGCATTTT
>.|TRBV27|TRBJ2-7|few
CASSQRTTPYEQYF
TGTGCCAGCAGCCAAAGGACTACCCCCTACGAGCAGTACTTC
>.|TRBV4-1|TRBJ1-4|.
CASSQDSGLVTNEKLFF
TGCGCCAGCAGCCAAGATTCAGGGCTGGTAACTAATGAAAAACTGTTTTTT
>TRBD1|TRBV6-5|TRBJ1-1|.
CASSYYGTGGFVEAFF
TGTGCCAGCAGTTACTACGGGACAGGGGGTTTCGTTGAAGCTTTCTTT
>.|TRBV30|TRBJ2-4|.
CAWSVWEPIQYF
TGTGCCTGGAGTGTCTGGGAGCCCATTCAGTACTTC
>TRBD2|TRBV30|TRBJ2-7|.
CAWAYRGGRGYEQYF
TGTGCCTGGGCCTACCGCGGGGGGAGGGGGTACGAGCAGTACTTC
>TRBD1|TRBV19|TRBJ2-7|.
CASRTTGGGNEQYF
TGTGCCAGTAGGACGACAGGGGGAGGAAACGAGCAGTACTTC
>.|TRBV7-9|TRBJ1-3|.
CASSLAGANTIYF
TGTGCCAGCAGCTTAGCGGGGGCGAACACCATATATTTT
>TRBD2|TRBV19|TRBJ2-4|once
CASSIAGLAGGIAKNIQYF
TGTGCCAGTAGTATCGCGGGACTAGCGGGGGGAATAGCCAAAAACATTCAGTACTTC
>TRBD2|TRBV4-2|TRBJ2-7|medium-sized
CASSQTSGGASYEQYF
TGTGCCAGCAGCCAAACTAGCGGGGGGGCCTCGTACGAGCAGTACTTC
>.|TRBV6-5|TRBJ1-2|.
CASSSHQDLGYGYTF
TGTGCCAGCAGTTCCCACCAGGACTTGGGGTATGGCTACACCTTC
>.|TRBV6-6|TRBJ1-4|.
CASSYRAGVSEKLFF
TGTGCCAGCAGTTACCGAGCAGGGGTTAGCGAAAAACTGTTTTTT
>TRBD2|TRBV3-1/TRBV3-2|TRBJ2-5|.
CASSQGWLAGGKHQETQYF
TGTGCCAGCAGCCAAGGGTGGCTAGCGGGGGGCAAACACCAAGAGACCCAGTACTTC
>.|TRBV2|TRBJ2-1|once
CASSQGGGSYNEQFF
TGTGCCAGCAGTCAAGGGGGGGGGTCCTACAATGAGCAGTTCTTC
>TRBD1|TRBV27|TRBJ2-7|.
CASSYGQGLYEQYF
TGTGCCAGCAGTTACGGACAGGGTTTGTACGAGCAGTACTTC
>TRBD2|TRBV6-5|TRBJ2-1|.
CASSFERGGYNEQFF
TGTGCCAGCAGTTTTGAGCGGGGAGGCTACAATGAGCAGTTCTTC
>TRBD1|TRBV5-1|TRBJ1-1|.
CASSMDRGTEAFF
TGCGCCAGCAGCATGGACAGGGGCACTGAAGCTTTCTTT
>.|TRBV18|TRBJ2-2|.
CASSPGREATGELFF
TGTGCCAGCTCACCGGGCAGGGAGGCCACCGGGGAGCTGTTTTTT
>.|TRBV30|TRBJ1-5|.
CAWESRGPQGQPQHF
TGTGCCTGGGAGAGCAGAGGTCCGCAGGGTCAGCCCCAGCATTTT
>TRBD1|TRBV7-9|TRBJ1-1|.
CASRKGTENTEAFF
TGTGCCAGCAGGAAAGGGACAGAGAACACTGAAGCTTTCTTT
>.|TRBV19|TRBJ1-1|.
CASSRAGRTEAFF
TGTGCCAGTAGTAGGGCAGGGAGGACTGAAGCTTTCTTT
>TRBD1|TRBV27|TRBJ1-2|.
CASSLSGQSYGYTF
TGTGCCAGCAGTTTATCGGGACAGTCCTATGGCTACACCTTC
>TRBD2|TRBV6-1|TRBJ2-7|.
CASSELAGPYEQYF
TGTGCCAGCAGTGAACTAGCGGGACCCTACGAGCAGTACTTC
>.|TRBV6-5|TRBJ1-1|.
CASSSFGDTEAFF
TGTGCCAGCAGCTCCTTCGGGGATACTGAAGCTTTCTTT
>TRBD1|TRBV6-6|TRBJ1-5|few
CASSYSQGPGQPQHF
TGTGCCAGCAGTTACTCACAGGGGCCGGGTCAGCCCCAGCATTTT
>TRBD2|TRBV3-1/TRBV3-2|TRBJ2-1|.
CASSQERTSGGAQQFF
TGTGCCAGCAGCCAAGAAAGGACTAGCGGGGGGGCGCAACAGTTCTTC
>TRBD1|TRBV5-1|TRBJ2-7|.
CASSLAGTGGNEQYF
TGCGCCAGCAGCTTGGCAGGGACAGGGGGCAACGAGCAGTACTTC
>TRBD1|TRBV28|TRBJ1-3|.
CASSLLGTGGNTIYF
TGTGCCAGCAGTTTGTTGGGGACAGGTGGAAACACCATATATTTT
>TRBD2|TRBV5-1|TRBJ2-7|.
CASSLGGGPPYEQYF
TGCGCCAGCAGCTTGGGGGGAGGGCCCCCCTACGAGCAGTACTTC